This T cell receptor (beta chain) was recorded in a study of beta chain features in type 1 diabetes. Across the whole study: Age, gender and cell yields were alike across patients and healthy donors.

Per the germline V gene, CDR1 is DFQATT and CDR2 is SNEGSKA (reference sequence). Trimming removed 6 bases from V and 9 bases from J, with 12 bases in between. The CDR3 is made up of 11 amino acids. Naive, central memory, regulatory and stem cell-like memory cells within the CD4+ compartment were sorted using CD45RO/CCR7/CD25/CD127/CD95/CD27. Study-wide results and caveats: Insertions at VDJ junctions were less frequent in type 1 diabetes patients. These patients also deleted more nucleotides at the same junctions. Healthy donors had naive, central memory and Treg TCRB repertoires that appeared less similar than those seen among patients.

This clone was detected only a few times. Antigen: not known. Every bit of the isolated RNA underwent reverse transcription, so sequencing read expressed TCRB transcripts. Only in-frame clones appear in the TCRdb table, and some are missing; sequencing was by immunoSEQ multiplex PCR. The sample lists hundreds of thousands of clones; approximately 14% were seen once. The chain joins TRBV20-1 to TRBJ2-1; the D gene is possibly TRBD2 (5 bases). The clonotype originates from a man aged 30-40 years in good health. The sequenced sample consisted of central memory CD4+ T cells from blood. CDR3 in amino acids: CSAELVPEQFF. CDR3 bases: TGCAGTGCGGAACTAGTGCCTGAGCAGTTCTTC.